Included here is one T cell receptor (beta chain) sequence, with context. What antigen it recognizes has not been identified. No base quality values were provided; no much bigger clone lies one nucleotide off. This sample was included in a study of control samples from healthy donors and cancer patients (TCRdb year 2020). Library preparation was by the immunoSEQ multiplex PCR assay. The immuneACCESS repertoire file appears here via TCRdb, limited to in-frame rearrangements. These files lack a portion of the clones; in checked studies, under half of the deficit traces to unresolved V genes, and the cause of the others is not known. The sample table shows around 84,000 clones, and around 83% are seen once. The top ten clonotypes cover approximately 10% of the sample. This receptor was identified in a man between 60 and 75 years old with head and neck cancer. Input material: PBMCs.

For the CDR3, the sequence is CASSEWDIDSNQPQHF. The sequence in DNA is TGTGCCAGCAGTGAATGGGACATCGATAGCAATCAGCCCCAGCATTTT. The chain uses TRBV6-1 and TRBJ1-5; matching of 6 bases hints at TRBD1 as the D gene. The germline V gene specifies MNHNS as CDR1 and SASEGT as CDR2. V is reduced by 2 bases and J by 0 bases, leaving a spacing of 11 bases between them. The CDR3 starts with the cysteine, ends with the phenylalanine, and has 16 residues. Just CDR3 DNA is preserved here, 48 bases in frame from base 1.